The 15 T cell receptor beta chains below come from one sample, sequenced in a study of vaccination and CD4 T cells after COVID-19. These TCRs are of unknown antigen specificity. Once obtained from cultured CD4+ T cells, the DNA was sequenced using the Oncomine TCR Beta short-read assay. TCRdb passed the PCR reads through MiXCR, listing each CDR3 protein once. The top ten hold about 16% of the sample, which has roughly 20,000 distinct CDR3 sequences, approximately 31% seen once. Treatment here: roughly 10-day PBMC culture with coronavirus spike peptide pools or control peptides (ViraFEST assay). The sequenced sample was cultured CD4+ T cells from blood. The source is a human donor with COVID-19.

The chain combines TRBV11-3 with TRBJ1-1; D might be TRBD1 (5 bases). Germline V gene data show CDR1 as SGHNT and CDR2 as YENEEA. Between the trimmed V and J ends, which lost 3 bases and 0 bases, there was a span of 17 bases. The CDR3 runs to 17 residues. The CDR3 coding sequence is TGTGCCAGCAGCTTGGGACTTCAGGGTCGGGTGAACACTGAAGCTTTCTTT. This translates into CASSLGLQGRVNTEAFF.

The chain joins TRBV12-3 or TRBV12-4 to TRBJ1-5, with D tentatively TRBD1 (6 bases). Trimming took 2 bases from V and 2 from J, leaving 10 bases between them. The CDR3 runs to 15 residues. The CDR3 DNA reads as TGTGCCAGCAGTTTAAGGGGGTATCGCAATCAGCCCCAGCATTTT. The encoded protein is CASSLRGYRNQPQHF.

This clonotype has just a few counts. This chain uses TRBV20-1 with TRBJ1-2; D perhaps matches TRBD1 (6 bases). The germline V gene encodes CDR1 DFQATT and CDR2 SNEGSKA (reference sequence). Trimming cost V 2 bases and J 3 bases, with 13 bases left between them. The CDR3 consists of 14 residues. In DNA, the CDR3 is TGCAGTGCTAGATGGCCCAGGGGATACTATGGCTACACCTTC. Amino acids: CSARWPRGYYGYTF.

The chain is built from TRBV29-1 and TRBJ2-1; TRBD2 is a possible D gene (5 bases). The CDR3 consists of 15 residues. V gave up 4 bases and J gave up 0 bases, with 13 bases separating them. Germline CDR1 SQVTM, CDR2 ANQGSEA. The CDR3 protein is CSVALSSGSYNEQFF. CDR3 bases: TGCAGCGTTGCTCTTTCCAGCGGCTCCTACAATGAGCAGTTCTTC.

This chain uses TRBV7-9 with TRBJ1-1, with 12 bases that match TRBD1. Germline loops: CDR1 SEHNR, CDR2 FQNEAQ (reference sequence). The CDR3 sequence is 16 residues long. The V and J ends lost 4 bases and 5 bases, in that order; junction bases with no gene match: 8. CDR3 bases: TGTGCCAGCAGCTCCCGGGACAGGGGGCAGTGGACTGAAGCTTTCTTT. Translated, it gives CASSSRDRGQWTEAFF.

The V call is TRBV18, the J call TRBJ1-1, with TRBD1 identical over 8 bases. The CDR3 totals 13 residues. Germline-derived CDR1 and CDR2 are KGHSH and LQKENI. J gave up 2 bases and V 5 bases, and 1 base lay outside the gene matches. DNA of the CDR3: TGTGCCAGCTCAGGACAGGGTAACACTGAAGCTTTCTTT. The encoded protein is CASSGQGNTEAFF.

The J gene is TRBJ2-2, the V gene TRBV5-1; a weak D match, TRBD1 (5 bases). Trimming cost V 0 bases and J 3 bases, with 9 bases left between them. Germline assignment: CDR1 SGHRS and CDR2 YFSETQ. The CDR3 has 15 amino acids. CDR3 nucleotides: TGCGCCAGCAGCTTGGCACAGGTGGACACCGGGGAGCTGTTTTTT. Translation: CASSLAQVDTGELFF. Full variable domain (rest looked up from reference TRBV5-1 and TRBJ2-2): KAGVTQTPRYLIKTRGQQVTLSCSPISGHRSVSWYQQTPGQGLQFLFEYFSETQRNKGNFPGRFSGRQFSNSRSEMNVSTLELGDSALYLCASSLAQVDTGELFFGEGSRLTVL.

This clonotype was counted between two and nine times. The chain uses TRBV6-1 and TRBJ2-3, with a possible D match to TRBD2 (5 bases). Germline V gives CDR1 MNHNS, CDR2 SASEGT. The CDR3 spans 16 residues. Trimming cost V 6 bases and J 2 bases, with 18 bases left between them. CDR3 sequence reads: CASSEGTSFATDTQYF. CDR3 DNA sequence: TGTGCCAGCAGCGAGGGTACTAGTTTCGCCACAGATACGCAGTATTTT.

The chain employs TRBV25-1 and TRBJ2-7; 10 nucleotides align to TRBD1. CDR3 length: 12 amino acids. Trimming cost V 6 bases and J 4 bases; bases outside gene matches: 0. CDR1 and CDR2 (germline): MGHDK, SYGVNS. CDR3 sequence: CASRGQGYEQYF. CDR3 bases: TGTGCCAGCAGGGGACAGGGGTACGAGCAGTACTTC.

The V call is TRBV6-2 or TRBV6-3, the J call TRBJ1-2; 9 bases fit TRBD1. The CDR3 consists of 17 residues. Germline-derived CDR1 and CDR2 are MNHEY and SVGEGT. The V gene end was trimmed by 5 bases and the J gene end by 3 bases; junction bases not matched to a gene: 13. The CDR3 loop reads CASSANRDRDSYYGYTF. In DNA, the CDR3 is TGTGCCAGCAGTGCAAACCGGGACAGGGACTCGTACTATGGCTACACCTTC.

V gene TRBV5-6 combines with J gene TRBJ2-2; TRBD1 aligns across 7 bases. Germline V gene data show CDR1 as SGHDT and CDR2 as YYEEEE. The junction had 7 bases not matched to a gene; V was cut back by 4 bases and J by 4 bases. The CDR3 totals 15 residues. The CDR3 bases are TGTGCCAGCAGCGAGACAGGGATTGGCACCGGGGAGCTGTTTTTT. It is translated as CASSETGIGTGELFF.

The chain carries TRBV18 and TRBJ1-6; 7 bases line up with TRBD1. This CDR3 has 16 amino acids. The V gene end was trimmed by 3 bases and the J gene end by 10 bases; junction bases not matched to a gene: 12. CDR1 and CDR2 from the germline V gene are KGHSH and LQKENI. The CDR3 protein is CASSPEGQALGSPLHF. In DNA, the CDR3 is TGTGCCAGCTCACCTGAAGGACAGGCTCTGGGATCACCCCTCCACTTT.

This clonotype was found a few times. V gene TRBV12-3 or TRBV12-4 combines with J gene TRBJ1-6; a weak D match, TRBD1 (6 bases). The ends were cut back, 8 bases at V and 9 bases at J, with 17 bases in the middle. This CDR3 comprises 14 residues. The CDR3 DNA is TGTGCCAGCTGTCGGCGGCTACAGGGTTCACCCCTCCACTTT. As protein: CASCRRLQGSPLHF.

The chain has TRBV12-3 or TRBV12-4 and TRBJ1-5, with unresolved D. Trimming left V 3 bases short and J 2 bases short, with 5 bases between. This CDR3 region has 13 residues. The CDR3 loop is CASSFSGNQPQHF. The CDR3 DNA reads as TGTGCCAGCAGTTTCTCCGGCAATCAGCCCCAGCATTTT.

As DNA, the CDR3 is TGTGCCAGCAGCCAAGCCCGGACAGATAATTCACCCCTCCACTTT. This encodes CASSQARTDNSPLHF. The chain is built from TRBV14 and TRBJ1-6, with a tentative D call TRBD1 (6 bases). The germline V gene encodes CDR1 SGHDN and CDR2 FVKESK. V was trimmed by 1 base and J by 5 bases, leaving 9 bases between them. The CDR3 has 15 amino acids.